These 25 T cell receptor beta chains came from one sample sequenced in a study of T-cell reconstitution after alpha-beta-depleted transplantation in children. Unique molecular identifiers were used in preparing the TCRbeta library. TCRdb used MiXCR to reprocess the PCR reads, holding one entry per CDR3 protein. Of around 370,000 distinct CDR3 sequences listed, about 9.4% were seen once; the top ten hold 2% to 2.5%. The sample in question was PBMCs from the stem cell graft donor, obtained from the stem cell graft. These receptors originate from a human donor who donated a stem cell graft to a child with acute lymphoblastic leukemia.

The V call is TRBV24-1, the J call TRBJ2-1; a weak D match, TRBD2 (6 bases). CDR3 length: 15 amino acids. Germline CDR1 and CDR2: KGHDR and SFDVKD. The V end lost 0 bases, the J end lost 10 bases, and 15 bases lay between the germline ends. The CDR3 loop reads CATSDLDGSNPEQFF. CDR3 coding DNA: TGTGCCACCAGTGATTTGGACGGGAGTAACCCCGAGCAGTTCTTC.

Many counts were recorded for this clonotype. The chain is built from TRBV4-3 and TRBJ2-1; tentative D call: TRBD1 (5 bases). The CDR3 is 13 residues long. The germline V gene has CDR1 LGHNA and CDR2 YSLEER. Trimming removed 6 bases from V and 8 bases from J, with 14 bases in between. The CDR3 region has the DNA TGCGCCAGCAGGGAGACAGAGGTCCATGAGCAGTTCTTC. As protein: CASRETEVHEQFF.

The chain combines TRBV27 with TRBJ2-7, with 10 nucleotides matching TRBD1. The CDR3 covers 14 residues. V gave up 6 bases and J gave up 3 bases; unmatched junction bases: 5. Germline CDR1 and CDR2: MNHEY and SMNVEV (reference sequence). CDR3 sequence: CASRSGQGDYEQYF. The CDR3 region has the DNA TGTGCCAGCAGATCAGGACAGGGGGACTACGAGCAGTACTTC.

This clonotype was seen ten or more times. This chain joins TRBV7-9 and TRBJ2-7; 9 bases match TRBD1. Germline CDR1 is SEHNR and CDR2 is FQNEAQ (reference sequence). CDR3 length: 15 amino acids. V was pared by 1 base and J by 6 bases, with 7 bases of the junction left unmatched. In nucleotides, the CDR3 is TGTGCCAGCAGCTTAGGCCGGGACAGGGACCGCGAGCAGTACTTC. It translates to CASSLGRDRDREQYF.

In this sample, this clonotype turned up many times. This sequence joins TRBV20-1 and TRBJ2-7; D assignment may be TRBD1 or TRBD2 (5 bases each). V gave up 6 bases and J gave up 0 bases, with 12 bases separating them. Germline CDR1 is DFQATT and CDR2 is SNEGSKA (reference sequence). CDR3 length: 13 amino acids. CDR3 region: CSATRDLSYEQYF. The CDR3 DNA follows: TGCAGTGCCACCCGGGACCTCTCCTACGAGCAGTACTTC.

The V and J genes are TRBV7-9 and TRBJ1-2, with 8 bases fitting TRBD1. The V gene's germline CDR1 is SEHNR and CDR2 FQNEAQ (reference sequence). CDR3 length equals 13 residues. Trimming took 5 bases from V and 10 from J; bases not matched to a gene: 9. CDR3 nucleotides: TGTGCCAGCAGCGCATATCTCCAGGGGGCCTACACCTTC. As protein: CASSAYLQGAYTF.

V gene TRBV5-1 combines with J gene TRBJ2-4; 12 bases fit TRBD1. With 3 bases clipped from V and 8 bases from J, the junction kept 3 bases outside the gene matches. CDR3 length: 14 amino acids. CDR1 and CDR2 from the germline V gene are SGHRS and YFSETQ. The CDR3 protein is CASSSGTGGHIQYF. The CDR3 nucleotides read TGCGCCAGCAGCTCCGGGACAGGGGGCCACATTCAGTACTTC.

CDR3 amino acids: CASSVDRQSGELFF. The CDR3, as DNA: TGTGCCAGCAGCGTAGATCGACAGTCCGGGGAGCTGTTTTTT. This chain joins TRBV9 and TRBJ2-2; perhaps TRBD1 as D (5 bases). V lost 0 bases and J lost 6, with 9 bases in between. Germline V gene lookup returns CDR1 SGDLS and CDR2 YYNGEE. This CDR3 is 14 amino acids long.

This clonotype was found a few times. The chain has TRBV6-5 and TRBJ2-2, with unresolved D. The germline V gene has CDR1 MNHEY and CDR2 SVGAGI. With 0 bases removed from V and 2 bases from J, the gap between germline ends came to 7 bases. The CDR3 consists of 15 residues. CDR3 amino acids: CASSYSTGNTGELFF. The CDR3 DNA reads as TGTGCCAGCAGTTACTCTACCGGCAACACCGGGGAGCTGTTTTTT.

This rearrangement joins TRBV12-3 or TRBV12-4 to TRBJ2-3; D remains unclear. V was cut by 3 bases and J by 2 bases, with 9 bases left in between. This CDR3 region has 14 residues. CDR3 DNA: TGTGCCAGCAGTTTTGGTAGTCCCACAGATACGCAGTATTTT. Translation: CASSFGSPTDTQYF.

This sequence joins TRBV20-1 and TRBJ1-5, with no clear D. The V gene lost 5 bases and the J gene lost 5 bases, with 13 bases spanning the gap. The CDR3 has 13 residues. Germline CDR1 and CDR2: DFQATT and SNEGSKA (reference sequence). The CDR3 DNA sequence: TGCAGTGCTGCCCAGAGAACAGATCAGCCCCAGCATTTT. It specifies CSAAQRTDQPQHF.

This chain links TRBV15 with TRBJ1-2; D gene uncertain. The germline CDR1 and CDR2 sequences are LNHNV and YYDKDF (reference sequence). CDR3 size: 14 residues. The V gene lost 0 bases and the J gene lost 8 bases, with 13 bases spanning the gap. The CDR3 bases are TGTGCCACCAGCAGAGATCGGGGTCCTTCGGGCTACACCTTC. Its protein is CATSRDRGPSGYTF.

In its sample, this clonotype was seen many times. A junction end diverges from the germline sequence, so it may reflect a read error. The V and J genes are TRBV7-7 and TRBJ2-7; no clear D gene. Germline V lookup: CDR1 SSHAT, CDR2 FNYEAQ (reference sequence). This CDR3 is built from 13 residues. CDR3 protein: CASSLGEGYEQYF. Written as DNA, the CDR3 is TGTGCTAGCAGCTTAGGAGAAGGTTACGAGCAGTACTTC.

This clonotype has only a few counts. The genes are TRBV30 and TRBJ2-7, with TRBD1 as a possible D gene (6 bases). Looked up from germline, CDR1 is GTSNPN and CDR2 is SVGIG (reference sequence). The CDR3 totals 13 residues. The V gene lost 0 bases and the J gene lost 1 base, with 7 bases spanning the gap. The CDR3 nucleotides read TGTGCCTGGAGTGTAGACAGGTCCTACGAGCAGTACTTC. Protein product: CAWSVDRSYEQYF.

The chain couples TRBV29-1 to TRBJ2-1, with D unclear. V was shortened by 3 bases and J by 7 bases, with 13 bases between the two germline ends. This CDR3 is 13 amino acids long. CDR1 and CDR2 (germline): SQVTM, ANQGSEA. CDR3 loop: CSVEELLANEQFF. For the CDR3, the DNA is TGCAGCGTTGAGGAGTTGCTGGCTAATGAGCAGTTCTTC.

This clonotype was counted a few times. CDR3 in DNA: TGTGCCAGCAGCTTGGCCGCGGGGGCCAGCAATCAGCCCCAGCATTTT. It specifies CASSLAAGASNQPQHF. The chain recombines TRBV5-6 with TRBJ1-5; TRBD1 might be the D (6 bases). There are 16 residues in the CDR3. V shed 0 bases and J shed 1 base, with 11 bases lying between them. Germline-derived CDR1 and CDR2 are SGHDT and YYEEEE.

The rearrangement links TRBV7-9 to TRBJ1-2, with TRBD1 as a possible D gene (6 bases). Trimming shortened V by 5 bases and J by 2 bases, and 15 bases separated the two germline ends. Germline values: CDR1 SEHNR, CDR2 FQNEAQ (reference sequence). CDR3 length: 15 amino acids. The CDR3 here is CASSEWDILNYGYTF. The DNA for the CDR3 is TGTGCCAGCAGCGAGTGGGACATTCTCAACTATGGCTACACCTTC.

This clonotype was detected a few times. J is TRBJ2-7 and V is TRBV5-6, with TRBD1 matching over 8 bases. The CDR3 consists of 15 residues. Germline V gene sequence: CDR1 SGHDT, CDR2 YYEEEE. V was clipped by 3 bases and J by 7 bases; unmatched bases: 12. The DNA of the CDR3 is TGTGCCAGCAGCTATCGGACAGGGCTACGGGTGGAGCAGTACTTC. Translating it yields CASSYRTGLRVEQYF. The entire variable domain, with the rest obtained from reference TRBV5-6 and TRBJ2-7, is as follows: DAGVTQSPTHLIKTRGQQVTLRCSPKSGHDTVSWYQQALGQGPQFIFQYYEEEERQRGNFPDRFSGHQFPNYSSELNVNALLLGDSALYLCASSYRTGLRVEQYFGPGTRLTVT.

This chain connects TRBV12-3 or TRBV12-4 to TRBJ2-1; 15 bases map to TRBD2. The CDR3 has 15 residues. J gave up 9 bases and V 5 bases, and 5 bases lay outside the gene matches. CDR3 coding DNA: TGTGCCAGCAGTGGCCTGGGACTAGCGGGAGGTGAGCAGTTCTTC. This encodes CASSGLGLAGGEQFF.

The sample holds a few counts of this clonotype. This chain joins TRBV28 and TRBJ1-2, with TRBD1 identical over 10 bases. Trimming removed 3 bases from V and 6 bases from J; junction bases left unmatched: 4. This CDR3 region has 14 residues. Germline lookup yields CDR1 MDHEN and CDR2 SYDVKM. This CDR3 is CASSFSDRGHGYTF. CDR3 in DNA: TGTGCCAGCAGTTTTTCCGACAGGGGGCATGGCTACACCTTC.

The table lists this clonotype with a few counts. CDR3: CSVTGTGDDYGYTF. In DNA, the CDR3 is TGCAGCGTTACCGGGACAGGCGACGACTATGGCTACACCTTC. The chain has TRBV29-1 and TRBJ1-2, with 8 bases matching TRBD1. Germline CDR1 reads SQVTM; CDR2 reads ANQGSEA. V was clipped by 5 bases and J by 3 bases; unmatched bases: 8. The CDR3 covers 14 residues.

This clonotype was recorded a few times. V and J are TRBV10-3 and TRBJ2-1; TRBD1 matches 8 bases. The CDR3 loop spans 16 amino acids. The J segment lost 5 bases and the V segment lost 6 bases, leaving 12 bases of the junction unmatched. From germline, CDR1 is ENHRY and CDR2 SYGVKD. The CDR3 protein is CAIREGAGGFDNEQFF. The CDR3 DNA reads TGTGCCATCAGGGAAGGTGCAGGGGGCTTCGACAATGAGCAGTTCTTC.

This clonotype was recorded a few times. V usage is TRBV20-1 and J usage is TRBJ2-5, with 11 bases aligning to TRBD2. V shed 3 bases and J 5 bases; nucleotides not matched to a gene: 11. This CDR3 spans 16 amino acids. CDR1 and CDR2 from the germline V gene are DFQATT and SNEGSKA (reference sequence). In nucleotides, the CDR3 is TGCAGTGCTAGTGTTCTTGGTAGCGGGAGGGGGGAGACCCAGTACTTC. Translated, it gives CSASVLGSGRGETQYF.

This clonotype was counted between two and nine times. The chain links TRBV5-1 to TRBJ2-7; D may correspond to TRBD1 or TRBD2 (6 bases each). The germline gives CDR1 SGHRS, CDR2 YFSETQ. The CDR3 consists of 14 residues. Trimming removed 1 base from V and 2 bases from J, with 10 bases in between. CDR3 sequence (DNA): TGCGCCAGCAGCTTGAGGGGGGAGGCCTACGAGCAGTACTTC. Translated, it gives CASSLRGEAYEQYF.

This chain links TRBV5-6 with TRBJ2-6; TRBD1 matches at 8 bases. V lost 1 base and J lost 0; bases outside the gene matches: 3. The CDR3 is 17 amino acids. Germline V CDR1 and CDR2: SGHDT, YYEEEE. The CDR3 DNA reads TGTGCCAGCAGCTTGTGGGACAGGACCTCTGGGGCCAACGTCCTGACTTTC. Translation gives CASSLWDRTSGANVLTF. Supplemented by reference TRBV5-6 and TRBJ2-6, the full variable domain reads DAGVTQSPTHLIKTRGQQVTLRCSPKSGHDTVSWYQQALGQGPQFIFQYYEEEERQRGNFPDRFSGHQFPNYSSELNVNALLLGDSALYLCASSLWDRTSGANVLTFGAGSRLTVL.